The 15 T cell receptor beta chains given below trace back to one sample, sequenced in a study of graft-versus-host responses after intestinal transplantation. The table came from immunoSEQ multiplex PCR; TCRdb's copy has only in-frame clones and leaves some out. The sample has tens of thousands of clones, about nine tenths seen once. Graft samples were processed, releasing intraepithelial and lamina propria lymphocytes. This specimen was ileum tissue, taken around 190 days after intestinal transplant. All receptors derive from a human patient who received an intestinal transplant, so some T cells may come from the graft donor.

J is TRBJ2-3 and V is TRBV7-9, with 9 bases lining up with TRBD1. After removal of 4 bases from V and 0 bases from J, the junction contained 14 bases not matched to a gene. Per germline, CDR1 SEHNR and CDR2 FQNEAQ (reference sequence). The CDR3 has 19 residues. Written as DNA, the CDR3 is TGTGCCAGCAGCTCTACCGGGACAGGGAATCGGGCTAGCACAGATACGCAGTATTTT. Protein product: CASSSTGTGNRASTDTQYF. Based on the CDR3 plus reference TRBV7-9 and TRBJ2-3, the full variable domain is DTGVSQNPRHKITKRGQNVTFRCDPISEHNRLYWYRQTLGQGPEFLTYFQNEAQLEKSRLLSDRFSAERPKGSFSTLEIQRTEQGDSAMYLCASSSTGTGNRASTDTQYFGPGTRLTVL.

This clone came up once. For the CDR3, the DNA is TGTGCCAGCCGTGGACAGGGGTGGGGAGACTTAAGCCCAGATACGCAGTATTTT. Its protein product is CASRGQGWGDLSPDTQYF. The chain combines TRBV27 with TRBJ2-3; 9 nucleotides agree with TRBD1. V gave up 8 bases and J gave up 4 bases; unmatched junction bases: 19. Germline V lookup: CDR1 MNHEY, CDR2 SMNVEV (reference sequence). The CDR3 loop spans 18 amino acids.

The V gene is TRBV19, the J gene TRBJ2-1, with unresolved D. The CDR3 consists of 13 residues. The germline CDR1 and CDR2 sequences are LNHDA and SQIVND (reference sequence). V lost 1 base to trimming and J lost 4 bases, with 5 bases between them. The CDR3 protein is CASSIGVYNEQFF. DNA for the CDR3: TGTGCCAGTAGTATAGGCGTGTACAATGAGCAGTTCTTC. Using reference TRBV19 and TRBJ2-1 for the parts outside the CDR3, the full variable domain is DGGITQSPKYLFRKEGQNVTLSCEQNLNHDAMYWYRQDPGQGLRLIYYSQIVNDFQKGDIAEGYSVSREKKESFPLTVTSAQKNPTAFYLCASSIGVYNEQFFGPGTRLTVL.

The rearrangement uses TRBV23-1 and TRBJ1-4; 9 bases match TRBD1. TRBV23-1 is known as an ORF, though its function is uncertain. This CDR3 is 17 amino acids long. V trimming: 4 bases; J trimming: 1 base; junction bases outside the gene matches: 7. DNA of the CDR3: TGCGCCAGCAGTCTCACACAGGGGGCAGAAACTAATGAAAAACTGTTTTTT. Encoded protein: CASSLTQGAETNEKLFF.

This chain uses TRBV7-6 with TRBJ2-7; the D gene is possibly TRBD1 (6 bases). The germline V gene has CDR1 SGHVS and CDR2 FNYEAQ. The CDR3 sequence is 15 residues long. Deletions cut 5 bases from V and 6 bases from J, with 20 bases between. The CDR3 DNA follows: TGTGCCAGCAGCCCAAGGACAGAGGCAGGTTCCGAGCAGTACTTC. Protein: CASSPRTEAGSEQYF.

The genes are TRBV7-7 and TRBJ2-5; unclear D gene. The CDR3 runs to 12 residues. Trimming took 5 bases from V and 2 from J, leaving 6 bases between them. CDR1 and CDR2 (germline): SSHAT, FNYEAQ (reference sequence). The CDR3 DNA reads TGTGCCAGCAGCGCCGAACAAGAGACCCAGTACTTC. Protein: CASSAEQETQYF.

The chain recombines TRBV6-1 with TRBJ2-7; tentatively, D is TRBD1 (6 bases). The CDR3 runs to 13 residues. CDR1 and CDR2 (germline): MNHNS, SASEGT. Trimming removed 6 bases from V and 3 bases from J, with 12 bases in between. The CDR3, as DNA: TGTGCCAGCAGGGGGACAAAAGGCTACGAGCAGTACTTC. It is translated as CASRGTKGYEQYF.

The chain carries TRBV18 and TRBJ1-5; weak D call: TRBD1 (5 bases). The CDR3 is 14 amino acids. Germline CDR1 reads KGHSH; CDR2 reads LQKENI. Trimming stripped 3 bases from V and 7 bases from J, with 13 bases between. The CDR3 here is CASSPLQVGQPQHF. In nucleotides, the CDR3 is TGTGCCAGCTCACCTTTACAGGTGGGGCAGCCCCAGCATTTT.

This clone has a single count. This sequence joins TRBV9 and TRBJ2-5; 12 nucleotides align to TRBD2. Germline values: CDR1 SGDLS, CDR2 YYNGEE. The CDR3 sequence is 16 residues long. The J segment lost 1 base and the V segment lost 0 bases, leaving 1 base of the junction unmatched. The CDR3 coding sequence is TGTGCCAGCAGCGTAGGGACTAGCGGGACCCAAGAGACCCAGTACTTC. Translated, it gives CASSVGTSGTQETQYF. Full variable domain (remainder filled in from reference TRBV9 and TRBJ2-5): DSGVTQTPKHLITATGQRVTLRCSPRSGDLSVYWYQQSLDQGLQFLIQYYNGEERAKGNILERFSAQQFPDLHSELNLSSLELGDSALYFCASSVGTSGTQETQYFGPGTRLLVL.

J is TRBJ1-6 and V is TRBV15; TRBD1 matches at 7 bases. The CDR3 is 14 amino acids. CDR1 LNHNV and CDR2 YYDKDF come from the germline V gene (reference sequence). The junction had 6 bases not matched to a gene; V was cut back by 4 bases and J by 9 bases. The CDR3: CATSTGTEASPLHF. In nucleotides, the CDR3 is TGTGCCACCAGCACCGGGACAGAAGCTTCACCCCTCCACTTT.

This clone was detected a few times. This CDR3 is also generated by other DNA sequences in the sample. V is TRBV5-1 and J is TRBJ1-1, with D unclear. Per the germline V gene, CDR1 is SGHRS and CDR2 is YFSETQ. V lost 4 bases and J lost 1, with 5 bases in between. This CDR3 is 12 amino acids long. The CDR3 here is CASSDSNTEAFF. In nucleotides, the CDR3 is TGCGCCAGCAGCGACTCGAACACTGAAGCTTTCTTT.

The chain employs TRBV20-1 and TRBJ1-3, with D uncertain. The germline gives CDR1 DFQATT, CDR2 SNEGSKA (reference sequence). The V end lost 0 bases, the J end lost 3 bases, and 0 bases lay between the germline ends. The CDR3 extends over 11 amino acids. The CDR3 DNA sequence: TGCAGTGCTAGAGATGGAAACACCATATATTTT. Amino acids: CSARDGNTIYF.

This sequence joins TRBV11-2 and TRBJ2-3, with D uncertain. Trimming took off 0 bases at V and 3 bases at J, with 4 bases between the two ends. Looked up from germline, CDR1 is SGHAT and CDR2 is FQNNGV. CDR3 length: 13 amino acids. The CDR3 DNA reads as TGTGCCAGCAGCTTAGACTTTACAGATACGCAGTATTTT. It specifies CASSLDFTDTQYF.

The chain links TRBV5-4 to TRBJ1-3; D call uncertain. Germline V gene data show CDR1 as SGHNT and CDR2 as YYREEE (reference sequence). This CDR3 has 13 residues. Trimming removed 3 bases at V and 4 bases at J, with 8 bases between. The CDR3 region has the DNA TGTGCCAGCAGCTGGGCTGGAGGAAACACCATATATTTT. This translates into CASSWAGGNTIYF.

The chain carries TRBV5-4 and TRBJ1-1; D remains ambiguous. CDR1 is SGHNT, CDR2 YYREEE, per germline (reference sequence). Trimming removed 4 bases at V and 4 bases at J, with 8 bases between. CDR3 length: 12 amino acids. This chain's CDR3 is CASSPGGTEAFF. The CDR3 DNA sequence: TGTGCCAGCAGCCCGGGAGGCACTGAAGCTTTCTTT.